The entry below describes one T cell receptor beta chain. What it binds is unknown. This entry is derived from a study of metastatic and nonmetastatic thyroid tumors. Turning to the study itself: Comparison of repertoires was carried out across blood and tumor or nodule tissue from malignant and benign thyroid patients. Regarding the study as a whole: For both blood and tumor, malignant thyroid tumors reportedly showed significantly higher TCR beta diversity than benign nodules did.

No patient received treatment before thyroid surgery. Using MiXCR, TCRdb re-called clones from the PCR reads. Of some 15,000 clones listed, approximately 29% are singletons. Trimming left V 1 base short and J 8 bases short, with 15 bases between. CDR3 length: 14 residues. Germline CDR1 reads GTSNPN; CDR2 reads SVGIG (reference sequence). The sample was tumor tissue. V usage is TRBV30 and J usage is TRBJ2-4, with a tentative D call TRBD2 (5 bases). The sequence was obtained from a female donor with papillary thyroid cancer or a benign thyroid nodule (not recorded which). Some clones in this sample may be carry-over from other donors' samples. In nucleotides, the CDR3 is TGTGCCTGGAGTGATCCAGGTCCGCGGGACATTCAGTACTTC. It yields the protein CAWSDPGPRDIQYF.